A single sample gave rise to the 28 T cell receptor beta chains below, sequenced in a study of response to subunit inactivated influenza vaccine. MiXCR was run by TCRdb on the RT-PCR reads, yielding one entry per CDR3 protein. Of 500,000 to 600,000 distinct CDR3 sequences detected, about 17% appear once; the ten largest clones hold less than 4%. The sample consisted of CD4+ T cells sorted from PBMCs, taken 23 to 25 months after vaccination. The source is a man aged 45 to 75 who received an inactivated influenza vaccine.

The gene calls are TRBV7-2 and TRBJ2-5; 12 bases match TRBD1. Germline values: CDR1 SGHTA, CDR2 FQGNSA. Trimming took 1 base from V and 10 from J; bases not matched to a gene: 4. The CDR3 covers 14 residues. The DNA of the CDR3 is TGTGCCAGCAGCTTAGTAGGGACAGGGGGCGTCCAGTACTTC. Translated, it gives CASSLVGTGGVQYF.

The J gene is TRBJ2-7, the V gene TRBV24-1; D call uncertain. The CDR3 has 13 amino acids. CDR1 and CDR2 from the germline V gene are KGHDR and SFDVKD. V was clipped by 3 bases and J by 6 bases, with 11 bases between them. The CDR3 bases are TGTGCCACCAGTGATCCTTCCGTAGCCGAGCAGTACTTC. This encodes CATSDPSVAEQYF.

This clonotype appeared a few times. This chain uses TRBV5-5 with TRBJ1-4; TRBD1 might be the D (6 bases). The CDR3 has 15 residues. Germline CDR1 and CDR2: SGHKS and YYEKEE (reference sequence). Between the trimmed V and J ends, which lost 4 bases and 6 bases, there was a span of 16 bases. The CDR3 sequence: CASSDRSRSDEKLFF. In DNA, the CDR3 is TGTGCCAGCAGCGACAGGTCGCGGTCCGATGAAAAACTGTTTTTT.

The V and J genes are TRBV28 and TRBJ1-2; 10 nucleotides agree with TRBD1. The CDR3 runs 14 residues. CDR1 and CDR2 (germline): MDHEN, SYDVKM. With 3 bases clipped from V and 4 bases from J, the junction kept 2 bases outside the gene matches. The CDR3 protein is CASSLGQGIYGYTF. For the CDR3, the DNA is TGTGCCAGCAGTTTGGGACAGGGGATCTATGGCTACACCTTC.

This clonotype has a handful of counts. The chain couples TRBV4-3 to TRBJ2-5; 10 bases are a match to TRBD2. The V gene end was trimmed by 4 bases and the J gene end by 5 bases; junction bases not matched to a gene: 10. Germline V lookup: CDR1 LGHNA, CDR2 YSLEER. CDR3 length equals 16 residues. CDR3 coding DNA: TGCGCCAGCAGCCCCCTAGGAGCGGGAGGGCCGGAGACCCAGTACTTC. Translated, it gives CASSPLGAGGPETQYF.

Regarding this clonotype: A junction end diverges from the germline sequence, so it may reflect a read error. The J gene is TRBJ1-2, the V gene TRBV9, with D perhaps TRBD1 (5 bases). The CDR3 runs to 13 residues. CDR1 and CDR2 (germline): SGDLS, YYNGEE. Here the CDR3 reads CAGSAGRGYGYTF. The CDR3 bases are TGTGCCGGCAGCGCTGGGAGGGGCTATGGCTACACCTTC.

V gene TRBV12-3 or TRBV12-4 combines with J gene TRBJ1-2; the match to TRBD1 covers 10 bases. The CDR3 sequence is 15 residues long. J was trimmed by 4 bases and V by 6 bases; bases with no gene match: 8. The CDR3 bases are TGTGCCAGCAGGCCCGACAGGGGGCGTTTCTATGGCTACACCTTC. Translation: CASRPDRGRFYGYTF.

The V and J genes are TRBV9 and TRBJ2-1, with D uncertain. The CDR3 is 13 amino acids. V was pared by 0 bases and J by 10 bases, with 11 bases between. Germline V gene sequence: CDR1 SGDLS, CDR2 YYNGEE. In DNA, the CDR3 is TGTGCCAGCAGCGTAGGACCTTCATCCGAGCAGTTCTTC. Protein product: CASSVGPSSEQFF. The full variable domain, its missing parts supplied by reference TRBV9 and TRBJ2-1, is DSGVTQTPKHLITATGQRVTLRCSPRSGDLSVYWYQQSLDQGLQFLIQYYNGEERAKGNILERFSAQQFPDLHSELNLSSLELGDSALYFCASSVGPSSEQFFGPGTRLTVL.

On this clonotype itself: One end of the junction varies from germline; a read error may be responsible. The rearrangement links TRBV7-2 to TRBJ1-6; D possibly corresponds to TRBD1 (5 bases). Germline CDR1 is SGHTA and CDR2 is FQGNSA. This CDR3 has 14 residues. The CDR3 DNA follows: TGTGCCCGCAGCCCATCAGGGAAGAATTCACCCCTCCACTTT. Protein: CARSPSGKNSPLHF. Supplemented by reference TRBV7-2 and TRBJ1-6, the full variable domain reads GAGVSQSPSNKVTEKGKDVELRCDPISGHTALYWYRQSLGQGLEFLIYFQGNSAPDKSGLPSDRFSAERTGGSVSTLTIQRTQQEDSAVYLCARSPSGKNSPLHFGNGTRLTVT.

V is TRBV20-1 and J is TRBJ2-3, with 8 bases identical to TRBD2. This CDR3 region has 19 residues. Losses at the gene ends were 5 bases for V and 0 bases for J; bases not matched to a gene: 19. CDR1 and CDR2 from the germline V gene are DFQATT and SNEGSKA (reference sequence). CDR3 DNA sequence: TGCAGTGCTCGGATAAGCGGGGGCCAAAACGAATTAAGCACAGATACGCAGTATTTT. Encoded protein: CSARISGGQNELSTDTQYF.

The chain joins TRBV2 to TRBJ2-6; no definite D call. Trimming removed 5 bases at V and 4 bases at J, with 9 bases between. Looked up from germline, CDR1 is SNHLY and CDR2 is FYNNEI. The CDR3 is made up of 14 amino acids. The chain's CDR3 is CASSWESGANVLTF. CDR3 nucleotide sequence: TGTGCCAGCAGTTGGGAATCCGGGGCCAACGTCCTGACTTTC.

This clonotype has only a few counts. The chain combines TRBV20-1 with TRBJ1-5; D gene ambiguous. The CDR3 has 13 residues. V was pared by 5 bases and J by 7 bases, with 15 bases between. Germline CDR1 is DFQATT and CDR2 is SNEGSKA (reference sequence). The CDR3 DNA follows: TGCAGTGCTTCCCGGGCCTACCGCCAGCCCCAGCATTTT. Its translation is CSASRAYRQPQHF.

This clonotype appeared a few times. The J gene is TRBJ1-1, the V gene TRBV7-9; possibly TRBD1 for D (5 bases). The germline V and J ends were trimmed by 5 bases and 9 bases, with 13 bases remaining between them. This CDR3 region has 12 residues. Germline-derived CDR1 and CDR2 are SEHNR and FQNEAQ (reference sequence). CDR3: CASSASGRKAFF. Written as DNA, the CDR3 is TGTGCCAGCAGCGCCTCGGGACGGAAAGCTTTCTTT. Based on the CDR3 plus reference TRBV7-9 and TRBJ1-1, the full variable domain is DTGVSQNPRHKITKRGQNVTFRCDPISEHNRLYWYRQTLGQGPEFLTYFQNEAQLEKSRLLSDRFSAERPKGSFSTLEIQRTEQGDSAMYLCASSASGRKAFFGQGTRLTVV.

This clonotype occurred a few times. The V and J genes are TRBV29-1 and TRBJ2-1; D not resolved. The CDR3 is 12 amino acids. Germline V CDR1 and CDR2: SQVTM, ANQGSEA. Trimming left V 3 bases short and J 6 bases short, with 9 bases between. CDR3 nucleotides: TGCAGCGTTGATTCGCTGGGCAATGAGCAGTTCTTC. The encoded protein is CSVDSLGNEQFF.

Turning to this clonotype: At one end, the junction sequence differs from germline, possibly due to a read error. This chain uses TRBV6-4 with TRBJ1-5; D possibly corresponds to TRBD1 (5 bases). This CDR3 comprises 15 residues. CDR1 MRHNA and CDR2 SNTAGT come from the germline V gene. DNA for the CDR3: TGTGCCAGCACTAAAAGGCAGGGCAACAATCATCCCCAGCATTTT. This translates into CASTKRQGNNHPQHF.

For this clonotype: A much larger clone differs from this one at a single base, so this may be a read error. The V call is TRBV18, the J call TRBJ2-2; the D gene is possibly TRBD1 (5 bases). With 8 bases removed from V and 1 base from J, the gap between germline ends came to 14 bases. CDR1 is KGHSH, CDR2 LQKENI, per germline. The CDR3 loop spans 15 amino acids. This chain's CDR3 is CASAQNQGNTGELFF. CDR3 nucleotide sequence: TGTGCCAGCGCGCAAAATCAGGGGAACACCGGGGAGCTGTTTTTT.

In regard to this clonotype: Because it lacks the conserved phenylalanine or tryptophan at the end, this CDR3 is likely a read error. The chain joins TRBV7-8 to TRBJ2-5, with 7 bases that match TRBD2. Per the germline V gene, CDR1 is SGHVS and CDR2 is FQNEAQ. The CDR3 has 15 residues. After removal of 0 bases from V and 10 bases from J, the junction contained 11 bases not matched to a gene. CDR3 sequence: CASSLAQTAGEGQYI. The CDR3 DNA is TGTGCCAGCAGCTTAGCGCAAACGGCGGGGGAGGGCCAGTACATC.

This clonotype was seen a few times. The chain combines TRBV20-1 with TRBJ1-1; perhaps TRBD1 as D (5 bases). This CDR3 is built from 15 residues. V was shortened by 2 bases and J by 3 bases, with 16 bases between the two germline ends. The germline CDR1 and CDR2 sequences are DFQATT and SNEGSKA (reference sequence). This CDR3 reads CSARKAALRDTEAFF. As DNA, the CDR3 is TGCAGTGCTAGAAAGGCGGCCCTCAGGGACACTGAAGCTTTCTTT.

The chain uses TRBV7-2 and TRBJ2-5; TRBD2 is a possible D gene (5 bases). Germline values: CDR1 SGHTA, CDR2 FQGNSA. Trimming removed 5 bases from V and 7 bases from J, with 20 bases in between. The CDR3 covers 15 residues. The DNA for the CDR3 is TGTGCCAGCAGCACTGGAACACGAGTCGGAGGGACCCAGTACTTC. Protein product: CASSTGTRVGGTQYF.

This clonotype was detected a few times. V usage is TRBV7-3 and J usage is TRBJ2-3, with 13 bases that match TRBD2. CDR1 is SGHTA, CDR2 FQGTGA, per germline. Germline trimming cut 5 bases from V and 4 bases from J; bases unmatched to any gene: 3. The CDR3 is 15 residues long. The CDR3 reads CASSTGLAGADTQYF. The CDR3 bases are TGTGCCAGCAGCACCGGACTAGCGGGAGCAGATACGCAGTATTTT.

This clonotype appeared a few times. The DNA for the CDR3 is TGTGCCAGCAGTTTGGGGAGGAGCGGTAATGAAAAACTGTTTTTT. Amino acids: CASSLGRSGNEKLFF. V gene TRBV28 combines with J gene TRBJ1-4; D remains unclear. Germline values: CDR1 MDHEN, CDR2 SYDVKM. The ends were cut back, 3 bases at V and 4 bases at J, with 12 bases in the middle. This CDR3 region has 15 residues.

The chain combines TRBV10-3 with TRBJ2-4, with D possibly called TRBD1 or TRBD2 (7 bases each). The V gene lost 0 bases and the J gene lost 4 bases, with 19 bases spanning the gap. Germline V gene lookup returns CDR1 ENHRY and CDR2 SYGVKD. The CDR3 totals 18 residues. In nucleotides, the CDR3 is TGTGCCATCAGTGAGTCGTCAATGGGGGGGACAGTAAAAAACATTCAGTACTTC. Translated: CAISESSMGGTVKNIQYF.

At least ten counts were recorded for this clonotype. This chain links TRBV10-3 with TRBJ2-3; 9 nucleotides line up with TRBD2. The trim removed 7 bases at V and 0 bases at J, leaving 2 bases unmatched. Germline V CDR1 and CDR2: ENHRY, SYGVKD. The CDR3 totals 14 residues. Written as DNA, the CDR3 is TGTGCCATCAATGCGGGGGGGAGCACAGATACGCAGTATTTT. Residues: CAINAGGSTDTQYF.

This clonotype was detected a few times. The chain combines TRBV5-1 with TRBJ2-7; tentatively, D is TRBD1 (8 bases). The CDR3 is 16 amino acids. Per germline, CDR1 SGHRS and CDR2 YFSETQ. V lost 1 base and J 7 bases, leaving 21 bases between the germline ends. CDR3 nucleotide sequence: TGCGCCAGCAGCTTGACCCAGGGGGCGCGGGGGAGTGAGCAGTACTTC. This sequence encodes CASSLTQGARGSEQYF.

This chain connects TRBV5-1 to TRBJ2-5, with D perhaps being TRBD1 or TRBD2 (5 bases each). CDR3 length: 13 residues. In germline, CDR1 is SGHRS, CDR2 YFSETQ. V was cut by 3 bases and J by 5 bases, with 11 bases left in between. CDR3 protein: CASSWGSGETQYF. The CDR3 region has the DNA TGCGCCAGCAGCTGGGGGTCCGGGGAGACCCAGTACTTC.

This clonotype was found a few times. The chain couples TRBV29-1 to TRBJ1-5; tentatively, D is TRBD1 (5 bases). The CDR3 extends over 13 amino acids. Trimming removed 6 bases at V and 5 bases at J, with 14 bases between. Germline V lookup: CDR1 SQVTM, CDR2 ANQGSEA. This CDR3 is CSVSGTLDQPQHF. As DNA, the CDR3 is TGCAGCGTCTCAGGGACCCTGGATCAGCCCCAGCATTTT.

The CDR3 protein is CASSKEGTGTLSYEQYF. The CDR3 DNA follows: TGTGCCAGCAGCAAAGAAGGGACAGGGACTCTCTCCTACGAGCAGTACTTC. V usage is TRBV7-2 and J usage is TRBJ2-7, with 9 positions matching TRBD1. CDR3 length: 17 residues. The germline V gene encodes CDR1 SGHTA and CDR2 FQGNSA. Trimming took 5 bases from V and 0 from J; bases not matched to a gene: 11.

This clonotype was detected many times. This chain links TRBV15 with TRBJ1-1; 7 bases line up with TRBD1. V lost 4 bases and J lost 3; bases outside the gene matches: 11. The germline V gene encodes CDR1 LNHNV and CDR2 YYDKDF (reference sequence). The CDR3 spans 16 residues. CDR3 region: CATSKSPGGWDTEAFF. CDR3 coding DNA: TGTGCCACCAGCAAGAGCCCAGGGGGATGGGACACTGAAGCTTTCTTT.